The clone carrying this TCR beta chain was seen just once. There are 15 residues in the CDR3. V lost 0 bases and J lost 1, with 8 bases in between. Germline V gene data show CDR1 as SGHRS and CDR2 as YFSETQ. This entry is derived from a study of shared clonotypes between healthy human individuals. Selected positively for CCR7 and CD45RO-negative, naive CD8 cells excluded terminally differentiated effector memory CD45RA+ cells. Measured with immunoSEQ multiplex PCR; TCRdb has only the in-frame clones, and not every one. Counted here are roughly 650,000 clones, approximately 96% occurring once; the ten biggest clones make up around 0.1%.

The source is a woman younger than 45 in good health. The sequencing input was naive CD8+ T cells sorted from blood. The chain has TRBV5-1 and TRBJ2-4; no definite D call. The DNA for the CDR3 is TGCGCCAGCAGCTTGGATGGGTGGGCCAAAAACATTCAGTACTTC. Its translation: CASSLDGWAKNIQYF.